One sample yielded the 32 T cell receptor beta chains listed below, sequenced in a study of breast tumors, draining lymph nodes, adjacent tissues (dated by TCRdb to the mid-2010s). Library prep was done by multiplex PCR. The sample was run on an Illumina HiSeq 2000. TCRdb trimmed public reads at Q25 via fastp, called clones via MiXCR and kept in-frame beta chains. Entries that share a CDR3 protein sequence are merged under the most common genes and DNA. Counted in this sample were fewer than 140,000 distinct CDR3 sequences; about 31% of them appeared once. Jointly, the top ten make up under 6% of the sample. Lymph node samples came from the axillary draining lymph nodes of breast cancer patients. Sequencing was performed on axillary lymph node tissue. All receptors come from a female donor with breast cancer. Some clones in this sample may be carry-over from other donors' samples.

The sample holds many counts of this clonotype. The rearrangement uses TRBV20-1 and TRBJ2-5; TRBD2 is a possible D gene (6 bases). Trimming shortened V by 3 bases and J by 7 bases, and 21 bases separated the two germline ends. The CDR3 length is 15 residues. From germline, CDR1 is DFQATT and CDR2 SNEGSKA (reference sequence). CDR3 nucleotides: TGCAGTGCTAGTGTTGGGACGCAGCGGGCTGGGACCCAGTACTTC. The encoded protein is CSASVGTQRAGTQYF.

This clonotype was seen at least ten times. The CDR3 reads CASTHPGGGNQPQHF. DNA of the CDR3: TGTGCCAGTACCCACCCGGGTGGGGGCAATCAGCCCCAGCATTTT. The chain links TRBV19 to TRBJ1-5; no reliable D call. V lost 7 bases, J lost 2 bases, and 15 bases lay in between. Per the germline V gene, CDR1 is LNHDA and CDR2 is SQIVND (reference sequence). This CDR3 contains 15 residues.

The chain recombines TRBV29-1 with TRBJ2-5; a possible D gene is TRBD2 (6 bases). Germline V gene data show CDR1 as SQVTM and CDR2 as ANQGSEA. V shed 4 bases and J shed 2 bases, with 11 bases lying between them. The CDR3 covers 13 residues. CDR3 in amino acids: CSVVGGGQETQYF. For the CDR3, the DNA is TGCAGCGTTGTTGGGGGAGGTCAAGAGACCCAGTACTTC.

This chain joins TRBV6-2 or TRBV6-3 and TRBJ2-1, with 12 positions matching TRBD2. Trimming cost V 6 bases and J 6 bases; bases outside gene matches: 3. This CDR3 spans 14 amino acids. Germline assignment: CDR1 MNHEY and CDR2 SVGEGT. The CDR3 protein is CASRLAGGPNEQFF. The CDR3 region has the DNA TGTGCCAGCAGGCTAGCGGGGGGGCCCAATGAGCAGTTCTTC.

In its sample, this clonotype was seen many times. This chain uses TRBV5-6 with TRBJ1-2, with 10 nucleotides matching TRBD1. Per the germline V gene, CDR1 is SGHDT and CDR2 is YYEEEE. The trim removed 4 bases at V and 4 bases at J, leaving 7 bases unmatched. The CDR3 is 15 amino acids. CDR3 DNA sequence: TGTGCCAGCAGCCGTGGACAGGGGGTCCTCTATGGCTACACCTTC. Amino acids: CASSRGQGVLYGYTF.

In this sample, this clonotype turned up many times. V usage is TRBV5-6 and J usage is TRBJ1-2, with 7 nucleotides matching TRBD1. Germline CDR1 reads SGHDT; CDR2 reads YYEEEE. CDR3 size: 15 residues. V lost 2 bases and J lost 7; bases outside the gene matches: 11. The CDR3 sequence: CASSLRGRAESGYTF. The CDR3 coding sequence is TGTGCCAGCAGCTTAAGGGGGCGAGCGGAGTCTGGCTACACCTTC.

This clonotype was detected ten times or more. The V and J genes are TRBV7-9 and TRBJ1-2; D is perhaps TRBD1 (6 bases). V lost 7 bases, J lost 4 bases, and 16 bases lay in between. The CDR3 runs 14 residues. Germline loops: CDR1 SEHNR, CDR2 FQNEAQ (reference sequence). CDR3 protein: CASTSGGGSYGYTF. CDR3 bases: TGTGCCAGCACCTCCGGGGGGGGCAGCTATGGCTACACCTTC.

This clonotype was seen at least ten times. The DNA for the CDR3 is TGTGCCAGCAGTGGTCAGGGCCTCGGGGATACGCAGTATTTT. Residues: CASSGQGLGDTQYF. The gene calls are TRBV2 and TRBJ2-3, with D possibly being TRBD1 (5 bases). Germline V lookup: CDR1 SNHLY, CDR2 FYNNEI. With 4 bases removed from V and 6 bases from J, the gap between germline ends came to 14 bases. CDR3 size: 14 residues.

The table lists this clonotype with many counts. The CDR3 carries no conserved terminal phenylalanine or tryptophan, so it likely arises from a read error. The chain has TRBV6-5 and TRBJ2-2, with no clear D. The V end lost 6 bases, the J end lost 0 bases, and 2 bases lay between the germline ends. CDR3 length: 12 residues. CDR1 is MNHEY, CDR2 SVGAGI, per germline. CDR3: CASSSNTGELFL. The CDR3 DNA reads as TGTGCCAGCAGCTCGAACACCGGGGAGCTGTTTCTT.

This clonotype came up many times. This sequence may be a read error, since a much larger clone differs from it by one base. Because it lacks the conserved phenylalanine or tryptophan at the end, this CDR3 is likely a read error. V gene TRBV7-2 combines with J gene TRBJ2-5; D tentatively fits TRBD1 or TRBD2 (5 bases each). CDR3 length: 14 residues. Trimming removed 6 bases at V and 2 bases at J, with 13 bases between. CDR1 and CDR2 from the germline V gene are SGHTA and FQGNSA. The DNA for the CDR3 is TGTGCCAGCAGTTCGCGAGGGGTTCAAGAGACCCAGTACCTC. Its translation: CASSSRGVQETQYL.

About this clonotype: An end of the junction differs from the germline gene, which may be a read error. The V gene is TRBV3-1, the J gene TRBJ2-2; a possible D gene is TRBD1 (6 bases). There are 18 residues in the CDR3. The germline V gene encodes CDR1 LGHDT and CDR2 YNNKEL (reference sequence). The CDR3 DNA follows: TGTGCCAGCACCCCCGGGACACCCGTTTCTAGGAACGCCGGGGAGCTGTTTTTT. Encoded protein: CASTPGTPVSRNAGELFF.

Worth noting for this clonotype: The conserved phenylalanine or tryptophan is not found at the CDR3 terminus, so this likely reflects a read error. The CDR3 nucleotides read TGTGCCAGCAGCCCCGGACCCAGCTCCTACGAGCAGTACCAC. It is translated as CASSPGPSSYEQYH. J is TRBJ2-7 and V is TRBV7-3; no reliable D call. The germline gives CDR1 SGHTA, CDR2 FQGTGA. The CDR3 sequence is 14 residues long. The V end was cut by 5 bases, the J end by 0 bases, with 11 bases between.

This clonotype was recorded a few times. CDR3 sequence (DNA): TGTGCCAGCAGATCTAGGGTGGGGACAGGCGCCGAAGCTTTCTTT. It codes for CASRSRVGTGAEAFF. This chain uses TRBV7-2 with TRBJ1-1; TRBD1 aligns across 8 bases. The germline CDR1 and CDR2 sequences are SGHTA and FQGNSA. The CDR3 has 15 residues. V gave up 6 bases and J gave up 8 bases; unmatched junction bases: 14.

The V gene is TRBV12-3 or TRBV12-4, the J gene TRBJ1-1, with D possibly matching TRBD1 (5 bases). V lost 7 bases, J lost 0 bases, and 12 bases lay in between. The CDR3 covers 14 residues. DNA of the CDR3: TGTGCCAGCAAGTTAGGGGAAGTGAACACTGAAGCTTTCTTT. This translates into CASKLGEVNTEAFF.

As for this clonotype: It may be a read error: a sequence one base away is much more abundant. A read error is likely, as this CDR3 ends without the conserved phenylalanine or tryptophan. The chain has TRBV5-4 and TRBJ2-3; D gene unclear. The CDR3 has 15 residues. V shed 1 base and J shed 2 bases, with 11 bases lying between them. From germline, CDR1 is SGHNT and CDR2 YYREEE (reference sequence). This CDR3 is CASSLLHGYTDTQYL. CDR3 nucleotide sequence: TGTGCCAGCAGCTTGCTTCACGGATACACAGATACGCAGTATCTT.

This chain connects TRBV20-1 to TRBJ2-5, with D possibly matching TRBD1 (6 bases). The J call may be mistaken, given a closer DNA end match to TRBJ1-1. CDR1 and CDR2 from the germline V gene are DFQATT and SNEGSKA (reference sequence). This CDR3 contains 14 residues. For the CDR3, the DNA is TGCAGTGCTACAGGGACAAAGGGTAACGCTGAAGCTTTCTTT. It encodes CSATGTKGNAEAFF.

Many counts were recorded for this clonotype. CDR3 sequence (DNA): TGCAGTGCTAGAGGAGCGCTAGGACAGTTAGATGAAAAACTGTTTTTT. This gives the protein CSARGALGQLDEKLFF. This chain uses TRBV20-1 with TRBJ1-4, with D tentatively TRBD1 (6 bases). Per the germline V gene, CDR1 is DFQATT and CDR2 is SNEGSKA (reference sequence). The CDR3 spans 16 residues. The V and J ends lost 1 base and 6 bases respectively, with 18 bases between them.

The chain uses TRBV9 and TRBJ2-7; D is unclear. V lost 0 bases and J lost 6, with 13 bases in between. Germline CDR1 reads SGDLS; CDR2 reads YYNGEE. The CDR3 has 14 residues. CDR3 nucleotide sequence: TGTGCCAGCAGCGTAGCTCCCTGGACGGTCGAGCAGTACTTC. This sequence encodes CASSVAPWTVEQYF.

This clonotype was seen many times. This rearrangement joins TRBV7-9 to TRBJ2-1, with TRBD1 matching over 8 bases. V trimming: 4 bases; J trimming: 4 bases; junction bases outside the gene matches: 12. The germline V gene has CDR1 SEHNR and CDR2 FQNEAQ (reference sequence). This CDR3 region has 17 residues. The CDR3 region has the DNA TGTGCCAGCAGCTCTTATTCCACAGGGGGGCGGTACAATGAGCAGTTCTTC. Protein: CASSSYSTGGRYNEQFF.

CDR3: CASSAAQGNTEAFF. In DNA, the CDR3 is TGTGCCAGTAGTGCGGCGCAGGGAAACACTGAAGCTTTCTTT. V gene TRBV19 combines with J gene TRBJ1-1; D is possibly TRBD1 (5 bases). The germline gives CDR1 LNHDA, CDR2 SQIVND (reference sequence). There are 14 residues in the CDR3. V was pared by 5 bases and J by 2 bases, with 12 bases between.

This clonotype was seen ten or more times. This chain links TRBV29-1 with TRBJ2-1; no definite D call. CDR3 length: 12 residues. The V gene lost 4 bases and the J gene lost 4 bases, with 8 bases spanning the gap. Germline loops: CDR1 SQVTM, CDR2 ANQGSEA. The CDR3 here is CSVGLQYNEQFF. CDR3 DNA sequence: TGCAGCGTTGGTTTACAGTACAATGAGCAGTTCTTC.

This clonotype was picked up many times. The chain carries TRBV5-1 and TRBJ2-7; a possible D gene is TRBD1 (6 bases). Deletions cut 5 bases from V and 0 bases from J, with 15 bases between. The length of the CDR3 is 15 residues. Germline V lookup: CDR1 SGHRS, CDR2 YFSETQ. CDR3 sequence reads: CASSLLRGSSYEQYF. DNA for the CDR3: TGCGCCAGCAGTCTATTGAGGGGGTCCTCCTACGAGCAGTACTTC.

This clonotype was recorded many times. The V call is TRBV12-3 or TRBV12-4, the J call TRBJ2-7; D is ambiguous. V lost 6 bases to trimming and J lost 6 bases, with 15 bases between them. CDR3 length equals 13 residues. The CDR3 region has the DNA TGTGCCAGCAGCAGCAAGCAAGCCCTCGAGCAGTACTTC. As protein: CASSSKQALEQYF.

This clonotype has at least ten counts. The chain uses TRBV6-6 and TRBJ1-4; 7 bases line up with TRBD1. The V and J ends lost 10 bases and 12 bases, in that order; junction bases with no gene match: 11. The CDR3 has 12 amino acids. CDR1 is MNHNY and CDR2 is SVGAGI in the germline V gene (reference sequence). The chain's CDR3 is CATKPPGQELFF. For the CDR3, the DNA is TGTGCCACCAAGCCCCCCGGACAGGAACTGTTTTTT.

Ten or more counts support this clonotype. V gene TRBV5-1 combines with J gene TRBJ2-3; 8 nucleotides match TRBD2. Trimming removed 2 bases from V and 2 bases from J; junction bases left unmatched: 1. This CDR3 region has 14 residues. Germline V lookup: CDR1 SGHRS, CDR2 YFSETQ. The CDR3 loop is CASSFSGATDTQYF. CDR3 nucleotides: TGCGCCAGCAGCTTTAGCGGGGCCACAGATACGCAGTATTTT.

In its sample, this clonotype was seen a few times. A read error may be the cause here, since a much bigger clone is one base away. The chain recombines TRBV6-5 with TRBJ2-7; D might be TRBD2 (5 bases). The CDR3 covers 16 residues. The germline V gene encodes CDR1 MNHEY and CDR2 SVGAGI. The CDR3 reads CASSHSEGWRSYEQYF. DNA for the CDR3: TGTGCCAGCAGTCACTCAGAGGGATGGCGAAGCTACGAGCAGTACTTC.

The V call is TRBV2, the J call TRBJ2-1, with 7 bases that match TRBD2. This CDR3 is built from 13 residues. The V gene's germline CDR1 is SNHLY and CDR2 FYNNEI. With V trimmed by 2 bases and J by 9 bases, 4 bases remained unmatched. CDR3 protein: CASSEIVAGEQFF. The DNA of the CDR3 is TGTGCCAGCAGTGAAATCGTAGCGGGTGAGCAGTTCTTC.

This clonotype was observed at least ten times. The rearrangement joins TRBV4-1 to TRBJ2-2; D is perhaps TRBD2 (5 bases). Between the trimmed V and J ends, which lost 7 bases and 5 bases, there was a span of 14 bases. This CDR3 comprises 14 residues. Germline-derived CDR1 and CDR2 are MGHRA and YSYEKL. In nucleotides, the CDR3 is TGCGCCAGCACCCATCGAGCGGTTACCGGGGAGCTGTTTTTT. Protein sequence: CASTHRAVTGELFF.

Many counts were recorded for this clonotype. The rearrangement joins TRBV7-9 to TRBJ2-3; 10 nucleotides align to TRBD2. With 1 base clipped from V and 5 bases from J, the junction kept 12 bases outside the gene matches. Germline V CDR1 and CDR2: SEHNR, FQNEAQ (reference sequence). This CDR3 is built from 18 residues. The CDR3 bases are TGTGCCAGCAGCTTAGGTCTAGCGGGAGAGGGTGGTGGAGATACGCAGTATTTT. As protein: CASSLGLAGEGGGDTQYF.

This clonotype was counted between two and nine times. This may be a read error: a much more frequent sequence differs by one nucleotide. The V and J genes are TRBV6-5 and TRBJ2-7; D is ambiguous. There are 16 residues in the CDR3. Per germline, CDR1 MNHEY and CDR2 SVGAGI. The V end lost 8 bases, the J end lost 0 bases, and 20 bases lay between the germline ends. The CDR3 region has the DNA TGTGCCAGCTTGCAGGTGGATTTTCACTTCTCCTACGAGCAGTACTTC. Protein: CASLQVDFHFSYEQYF.

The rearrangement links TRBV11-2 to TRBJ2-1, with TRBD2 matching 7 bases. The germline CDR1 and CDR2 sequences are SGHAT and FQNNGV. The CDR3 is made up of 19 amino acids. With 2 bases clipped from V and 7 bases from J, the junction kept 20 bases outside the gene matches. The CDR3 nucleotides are TGTGCCAGCAGCTTAAGGGAAAGGGCCGGGGGAGGGTTAAGTAATGAGCAGTTCTTC. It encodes CASSLRERAGGGLSNEQFF.

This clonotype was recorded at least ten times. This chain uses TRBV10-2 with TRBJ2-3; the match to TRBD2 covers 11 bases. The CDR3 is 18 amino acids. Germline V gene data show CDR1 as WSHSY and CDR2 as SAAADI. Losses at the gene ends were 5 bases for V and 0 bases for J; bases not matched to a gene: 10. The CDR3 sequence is CASSPTSGTPTSTDTQYF. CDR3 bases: TGCGCCAGCAGTCCGACTAGCGGGACCCCAACTAGCACAGATACGCAGTATTTT.